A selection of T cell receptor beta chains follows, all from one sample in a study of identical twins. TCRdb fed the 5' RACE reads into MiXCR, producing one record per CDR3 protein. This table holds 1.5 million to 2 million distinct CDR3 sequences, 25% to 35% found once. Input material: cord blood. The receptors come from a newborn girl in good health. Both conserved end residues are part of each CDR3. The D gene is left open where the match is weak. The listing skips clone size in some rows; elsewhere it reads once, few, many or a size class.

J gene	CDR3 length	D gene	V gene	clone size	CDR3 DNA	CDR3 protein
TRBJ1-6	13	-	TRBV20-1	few	TGCAGTGCCGTGGAGACTCCAGGTTCACCCCTCCACTTT	CSAVETPGSPLHF
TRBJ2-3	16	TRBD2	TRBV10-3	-	TGTGCCATCAGTCCTCTTAGCGGGGGAGCCGGAGATACGCAGTATTTT	CAISPLSGGAGDTQYF
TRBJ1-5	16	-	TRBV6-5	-	TGTGCCAGCAGTTACTCGGGACGGCAGGGTGGCCAGCCCCAGCATTTT	CASSYSGRQGGQPQHF
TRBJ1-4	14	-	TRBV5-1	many	TGTGCCAGCAGTTTAGGCGGGGCTAATGAAAAACTGTTTTTT	CASSLGGANEKLFF
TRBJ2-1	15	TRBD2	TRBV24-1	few	TGTGCCACCAGTGCTGTCGGGAGGGCCGGAAATGAGCAGTTCTTC	CATSAVGRAGNEQFF
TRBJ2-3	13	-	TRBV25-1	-	TGTGCCAACAGTGAACCACAGTTAGATACGCAGTATTTT	CANSEPQLDTQYF
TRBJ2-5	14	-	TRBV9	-	TGTGCCAGCAGCGTAGAAGTAACGGGAAAGACCCAGTACTTC	CASSVEVTGKTQYF
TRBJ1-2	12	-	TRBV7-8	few	TGTGCCAGCAGAGGGTTAGGCTATGGCTACACCTTC	CASRGLGYGYTF
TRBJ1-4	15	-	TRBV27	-	TGTGCCAGCAGTACGCAGGGAGGGGTAAATGAAAAACTGTTTTTT	CASSTQGGVNEKLFF
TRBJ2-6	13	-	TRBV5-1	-	TGCGCCAGCAGCTTGATCTGGGCCAACGTCCTGACTTTC	CASSLIWANVLTF
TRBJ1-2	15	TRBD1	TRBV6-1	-	TGTGCCAGCAGTGAGATGGGACAGCTTAACTATGGCTACACCTTC	CASSEMGQLNYGYTF
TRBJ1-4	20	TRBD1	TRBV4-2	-	TGTGCCAGCAGCCCCCGGACAGGGGACAAACCTTACCCATCTAATGAAAAACTGTTTTTT	CASSPRTGDKPYPSNEKLFF
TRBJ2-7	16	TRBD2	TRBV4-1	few	TGCGCCAGCAGCCAGGGACTAGCGGGAGGCTACTACGAGCAGTACTTC	CASSQGLAGGYYEQYF
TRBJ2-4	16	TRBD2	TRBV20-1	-	TGCAGTGCTACCGGGACTAGCGGGAGGCAGGGGGTGACGCAGTACTTC	CSATGTSGRQGVTQYF
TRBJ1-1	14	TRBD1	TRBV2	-	TGTGCCAGCAGTGCGAGGGGGCTGAACACTGAAGCTTTCTTT	CASSARGLNTEAFF
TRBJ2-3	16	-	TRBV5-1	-	TGCGCCAGCAGCTTGGTGGTAGCTGACAGCACAGATACGCGGTATTTT	CASSLVVADSTDTRYF
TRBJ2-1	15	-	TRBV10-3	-	TGTGCCATCAGACCCACCGGGACCCGCTACAATGAGCAGTTCTTC	CAIRPTGTRYNEQFF
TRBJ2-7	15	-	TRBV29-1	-	-	CSVGWGSGSVYERYF
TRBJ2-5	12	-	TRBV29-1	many	TGCAGCGTTTCTGGTCCATTAGGTGCGCAGTACTTC	CSVSGPLGAQYF
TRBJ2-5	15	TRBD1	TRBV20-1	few	TGCAGTGCCCCTGTAAAGGGGGCGAGGCGTGAGACCCAGTACTTC	CSAPVKGARRETQYF
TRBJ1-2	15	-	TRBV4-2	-	TGTGCCAGCAGCCAAGATGAACAGGGCCTCTATGGCTACACCTTC	CASSQDEQGLYGYTF
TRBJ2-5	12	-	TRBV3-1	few	TGTGCCAGCAGCCCCCGACTAGAGACCCAGTACTTC	CASSPRLETQYF
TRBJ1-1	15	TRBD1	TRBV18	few	TGTGCCAGCTCACCATCCTATGCAGGGGGCACTGAAGCTTTCTTT	CASSPSYAGGTEAFF
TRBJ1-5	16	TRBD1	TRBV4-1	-	TGCGCCAGCAGCCAAGTCTGGACAGGGGGCAATCAGCCCCAGCATTTT	CASSQVWTGGNQPQHF
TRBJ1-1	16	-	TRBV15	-	TGTGCCACCAGCAGAGTGGTCACGGGTTTGGACACTGAAGCTTTCTTT	CATSRVVTGLDTEAFF
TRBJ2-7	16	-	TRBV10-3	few	TGTGCCATCAGTGAGTCCACGACAGGTATCTCCTACGAGCAGTACTTC	CAISESTTGISYEQYF
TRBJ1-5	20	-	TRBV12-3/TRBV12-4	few	TGTGCCAGCAGTTTAGCGCTAGGGGCATCAGGGACGTATAGCAATCAGCCCCAGCATTTT	CASSLALGASGTYSNQPQHF
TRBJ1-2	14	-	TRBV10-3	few	TGTGCCATCAGTGATTATGGACAAAATTATGGCTACACCTTC	CAISDYGQNYGYTF
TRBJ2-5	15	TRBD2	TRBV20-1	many	TGCAGTGCTAGCTCCGCGACTAGCGGGAAGAAGACCCAGTACTTC	CSASSATSGKKTQYF